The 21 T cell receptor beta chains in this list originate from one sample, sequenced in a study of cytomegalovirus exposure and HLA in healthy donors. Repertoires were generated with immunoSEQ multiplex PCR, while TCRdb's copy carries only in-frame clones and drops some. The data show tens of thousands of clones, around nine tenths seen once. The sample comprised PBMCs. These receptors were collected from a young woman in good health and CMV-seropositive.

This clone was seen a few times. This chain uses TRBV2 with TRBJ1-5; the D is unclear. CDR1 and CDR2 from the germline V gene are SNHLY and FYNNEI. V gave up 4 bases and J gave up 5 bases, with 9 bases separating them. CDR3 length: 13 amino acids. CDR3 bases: TGTGCCAGCAGTGGGTTCCGAGATCAGCCCCAGCATTTT. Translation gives CASSGFRDQPQHF.

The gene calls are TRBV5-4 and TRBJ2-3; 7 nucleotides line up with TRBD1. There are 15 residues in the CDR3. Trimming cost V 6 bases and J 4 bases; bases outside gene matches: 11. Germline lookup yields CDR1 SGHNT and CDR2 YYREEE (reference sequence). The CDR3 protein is CASNYEGGRPDTQYF. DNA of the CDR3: TGTGCCAGCAACTATGAAGGGGGCCGCCCAGATACGCAGTATTTT.

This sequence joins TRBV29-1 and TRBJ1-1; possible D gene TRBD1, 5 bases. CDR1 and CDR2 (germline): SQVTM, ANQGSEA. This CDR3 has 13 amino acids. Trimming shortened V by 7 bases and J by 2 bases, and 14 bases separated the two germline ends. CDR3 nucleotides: TGCAGCGCTGCGGGGGGAGGAAACACTGAAGCTTTCTTT. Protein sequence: CSAAGGGNTEAFF.

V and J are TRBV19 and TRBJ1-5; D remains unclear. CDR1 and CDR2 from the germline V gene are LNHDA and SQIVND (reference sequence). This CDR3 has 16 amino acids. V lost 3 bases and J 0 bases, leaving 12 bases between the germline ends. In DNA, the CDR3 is TGTGCCAGTAGTATTTTCGCGGGTTATAGCAATCAGCCCCAGCATTTT. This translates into CASSIFAGYSNQPQHF.

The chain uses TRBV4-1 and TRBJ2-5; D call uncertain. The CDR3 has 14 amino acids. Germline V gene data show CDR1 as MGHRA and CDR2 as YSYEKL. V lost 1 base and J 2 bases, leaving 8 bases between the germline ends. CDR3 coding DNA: TGCGCCAGCAGCCAAGCTGGCAGGCAAGAGACCCAGTACTTC. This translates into CASSQAGRQETQYF.

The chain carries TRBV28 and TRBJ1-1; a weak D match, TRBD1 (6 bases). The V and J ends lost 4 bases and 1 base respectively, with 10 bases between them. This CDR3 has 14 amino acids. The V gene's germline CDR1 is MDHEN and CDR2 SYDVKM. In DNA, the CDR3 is TGTGCCAGCAGTTCGACAGGATGGAACACTGAAGCTTTCTTT. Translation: CASSSTGWNTEAFF.

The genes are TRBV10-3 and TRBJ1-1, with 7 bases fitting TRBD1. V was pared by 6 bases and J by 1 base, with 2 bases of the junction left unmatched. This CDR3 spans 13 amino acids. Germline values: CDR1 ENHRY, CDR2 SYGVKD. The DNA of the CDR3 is TGTGCCATCAGCGACAGGGAGAACACTGAAGCTTTCTTT. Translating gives CAISDRENTEAFF.

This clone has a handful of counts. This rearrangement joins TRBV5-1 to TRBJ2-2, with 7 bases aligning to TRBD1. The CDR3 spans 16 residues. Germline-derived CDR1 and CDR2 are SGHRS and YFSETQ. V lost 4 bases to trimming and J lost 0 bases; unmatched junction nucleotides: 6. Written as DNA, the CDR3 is TGCGCCAGCAGCCCCTCAGGGGGAGCGAACACCGGGGAGCTGTTTTTT. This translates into CASSPSGGANTGELFF.

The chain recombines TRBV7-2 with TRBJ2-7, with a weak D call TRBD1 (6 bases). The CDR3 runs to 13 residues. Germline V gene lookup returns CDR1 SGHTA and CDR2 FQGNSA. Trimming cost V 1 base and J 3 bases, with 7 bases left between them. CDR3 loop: CASSLGGHYEQYF. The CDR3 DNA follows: TGTGCCAGCAGCTTAGGGGGGCACTACGAGCAGTACTTC.

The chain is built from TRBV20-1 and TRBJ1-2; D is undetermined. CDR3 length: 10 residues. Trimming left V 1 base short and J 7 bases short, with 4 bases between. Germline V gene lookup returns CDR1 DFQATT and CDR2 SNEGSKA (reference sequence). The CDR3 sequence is CSARGGGYTF. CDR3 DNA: TGCAGTGCTAGAGGAGGTGGCTACACCTTC.

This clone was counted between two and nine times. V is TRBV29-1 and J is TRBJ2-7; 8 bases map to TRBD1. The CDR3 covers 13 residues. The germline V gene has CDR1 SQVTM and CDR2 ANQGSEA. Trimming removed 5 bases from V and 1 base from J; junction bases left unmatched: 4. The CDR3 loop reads CSVFRQGSYEQYF. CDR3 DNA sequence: TGCAGCGTTTTTAGACAGGGGTCCTACGAGCAGTACTTC.

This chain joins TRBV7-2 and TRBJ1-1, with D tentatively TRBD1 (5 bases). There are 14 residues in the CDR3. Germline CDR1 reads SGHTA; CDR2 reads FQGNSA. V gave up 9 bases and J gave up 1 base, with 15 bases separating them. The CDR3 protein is CASRDYFSNTEAFF. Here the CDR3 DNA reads TGTGCCAGTAGGGACTACTTTTCGAACACTGAAGCTTTCTTT.

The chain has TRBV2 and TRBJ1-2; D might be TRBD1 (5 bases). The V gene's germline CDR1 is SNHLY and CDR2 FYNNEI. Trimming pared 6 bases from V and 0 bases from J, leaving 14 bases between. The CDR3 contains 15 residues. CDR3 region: CASRLQVLANYGYTF. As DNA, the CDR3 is TGTGCCAGCAGACTACAGGTCCTCGCTAACTATGGCTACACCTTC.

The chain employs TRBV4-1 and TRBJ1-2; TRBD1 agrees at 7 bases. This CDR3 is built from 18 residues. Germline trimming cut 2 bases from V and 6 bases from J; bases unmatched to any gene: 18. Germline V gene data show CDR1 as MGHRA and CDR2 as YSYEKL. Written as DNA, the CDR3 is TGCGCCAGCAGCCAATTTCCCCCGACGGACAGGCCCGTCAATGGCTACACCTTC. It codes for CASSQFPPTDRPVNGYTF.

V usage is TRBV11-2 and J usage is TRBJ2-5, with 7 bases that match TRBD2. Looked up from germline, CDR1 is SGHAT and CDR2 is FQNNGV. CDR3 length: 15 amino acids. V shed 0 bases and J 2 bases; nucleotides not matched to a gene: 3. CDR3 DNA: TGTGCCAGCAGCTTAGAGCTAGCGGAACAAGAGACCCAGTACTTC. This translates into CASSLELAEQETQYF.

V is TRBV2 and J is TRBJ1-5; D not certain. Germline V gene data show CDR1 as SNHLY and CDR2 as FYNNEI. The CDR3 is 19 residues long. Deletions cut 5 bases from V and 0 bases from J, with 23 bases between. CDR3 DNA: TGTGCCAGCAGTACCCGTCGTGGGGAAGGAGGGTATAGCAATCAGCCCCAGCATTTT. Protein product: CASSTRRGEGGYSNQPQHF.

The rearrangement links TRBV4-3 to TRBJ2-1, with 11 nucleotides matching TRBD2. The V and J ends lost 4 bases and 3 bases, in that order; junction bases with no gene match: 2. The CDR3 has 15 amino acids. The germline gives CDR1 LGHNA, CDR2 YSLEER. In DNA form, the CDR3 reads TGCGCCAGCAGCCCCACTAGCGGGGGCTACAATGAGCAGTTCTTC. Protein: CASSPTSGGYNEQFF.

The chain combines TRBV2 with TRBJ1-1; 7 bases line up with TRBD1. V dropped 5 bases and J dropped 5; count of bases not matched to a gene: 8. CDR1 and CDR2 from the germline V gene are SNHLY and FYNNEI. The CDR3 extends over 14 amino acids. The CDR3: CASSKGQKGTEAFF. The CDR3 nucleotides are TGTGCCAGCAGTAAGGGACAGAAGGGGACTGAAGCTTTCTTT. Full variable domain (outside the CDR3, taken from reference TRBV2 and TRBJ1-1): EPEVTQTPSHQVTQMGQEVILRCVPISNHLYFYWYRQILGQKVEFLVSFYNNEISEKSEIFDDQFSVERPDGSNFTLKIRSTKLEDSAMYFCASSKGQKGTEAFFGQGTRLTVV.

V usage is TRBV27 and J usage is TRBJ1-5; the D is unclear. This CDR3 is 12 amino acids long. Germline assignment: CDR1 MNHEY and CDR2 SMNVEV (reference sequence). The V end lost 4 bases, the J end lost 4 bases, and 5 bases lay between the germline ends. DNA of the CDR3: TGTGCCAGCAGTTCCCATAATCAGCCCCAGCATTTT. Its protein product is CASSSHNQPQHF.

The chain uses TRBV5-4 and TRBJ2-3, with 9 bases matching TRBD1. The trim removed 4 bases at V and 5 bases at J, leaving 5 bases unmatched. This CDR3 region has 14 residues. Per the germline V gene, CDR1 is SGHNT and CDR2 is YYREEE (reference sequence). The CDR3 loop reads CASSNRGRLDTQYF. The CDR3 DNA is TGTGCCAGCAGCAACAGGGGGCGTTTAGATACGCAGTATTTT. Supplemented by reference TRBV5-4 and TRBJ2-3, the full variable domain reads ETGVTQSPTHLIKTRGQQVTLRCSSQSGHNTVSWYQQALGQGPQFIFQYYREEENGRGNFPPRFSGLQFPNYSSELNVNALELDDSALYLCASSNRGRLDTQYFGPGTRLTVL.

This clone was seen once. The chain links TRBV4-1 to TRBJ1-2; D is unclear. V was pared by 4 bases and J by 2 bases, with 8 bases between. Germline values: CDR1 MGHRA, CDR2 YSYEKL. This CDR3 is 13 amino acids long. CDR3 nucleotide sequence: TGCGCCAGCAGCCCAGACCGGAACTATGGCTACACCTTC. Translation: CASSPDRNYGYTF.